The 18 T cell receptor beta chains listed next were all sequenced from one sample in a study of T cell responses to AZD1222 COVID-19 vaccine. The table came from immunoSEQ multiplex PCR; TCRdb's copy has only in-frame clones and leaves some out. The sample includes more than 85,000 clones, roughly 90% seen only once; the top ten take around 2.5%. Sequenced here: peripheral blood, sampled 28 days after the second AZD1222 dose. These receptors originate from an adult who received the AZD1222 COVID-19 vaccine.

This chain connects TRBV7-3 to TRBJ1-1, with D uncertain. The V gene lost 3 bases and the J gene lost 0 bases, with 8 bases spanning the gap. CDR1 SGHTA and CDR2 FQGTGA come from the germline V gene. The CDR3 is 14 amino acids. CDR3 DNA: TGTGCCAGCAGCTTCTCGACGGTGAACACTGAAGCTTTCTTT. It is translated as CASSFSTVNTEAFF.

CDR3 sequence reads: CASSPDEGSGANVLTF. In DNA form, the CDR3 reads TGTGCCAGTAGTCCAGACGAGGGTTCTGGGGCCAACGTCCTGACTTTC. This chain joins TRBV19 and TRBJ2-6; D might be TRBD2 (5 bases). This CDR3 is 16 amino acids long. Germline assignment: CDR1 LNHDA and CDR2 SQIVND (reference sequence). V was shortened by 5 bases and J by 1 base, with 12 bases between the two germline ends.

J is TRBJ2-2 and V is TRBV2; D gene ambiguous. The CDR3 extends over 13 amino acids. From germline, CDR1 is SNHLY and CDR2 FYNNEI. V was cut by 5 bases and J by 4 bases, with 8 bases left in between. In DNA, the CDR3 is TGTGCCAGCAGTCTTCTCGTCACCGGGGAGCTGTTTTTT. Its translation is CASSLLVTGELFF.

The chain combines TRBV10-3 with TRBJ2-7, with D perhaps TRBD2 (5 bases). Trimming took 2 bases from V and 7 from J, leaving 6 bases between them. Germline CDR1 and CDR2: ENHRY and SYGVKD. The CDR3 runs to 11 residues. The CDR3 nucleotides read TGTGCCATCAGTGAGACGGGAGAGCAGTACTTC. This codes for CAISETGEQYF.

The chain has TRBV11-2 and TRBJ1-3; D is unresolved. The germline gives CDR1 SGHAT, CDR2 FQNNGV. CDR3 size: 14 residues. V was clipped by 1 base and J by 2 bases, with 6 bases between them. The CDR3 nucleotides are TGTGCCAGCAGCTTAGGTTGGACTGGAAACACCATATATTTT. This codes for CASSLGWTGNTIYF. Combining the CDR3 with reference TRBV11-2 and TRBJ1-3 gives the whole variable domain EAGVAQSPRYKIIEKRQSVAFWCNPISGHATLYWYQQILGQGPKLLIQFQNNGVVDDSQLPKDRFSAERLKGVDSTLKIQPAKLEDSAVYLCASSLGWTGNTIYFGEGSWLTVV.

The chain joins TRBV11-3 to TRBJ2-3; 11 bases fit TRBD2. The germline gives CDR1 SGHNT, CDR2 YENEEA. With 1 base clipped from V and 5 bases from J, the junction kept 8 bases outside the gene matches. CDR3 length: 17 amino acids. The CDR3 coding sequence is TGTGCCAGCAGCTTAGGACTACTAGCGGGGGCGATAGATACGCAGTATTTT. Translation: CASSLGLLAGAIDTQYF. Complete variable domain (other parts from reference TRBV11-3 and TRBJ2-3): EAGVVQSPRYKIIEKKQPVAFWCNPISGHNTLYWYLQNLGQGPELLIRYENEEAVDDSQLPKDRFSAERLKGVDSTLKIQPAELGDSAVYLCASSLGLLAGAIDTQYFGPGTRLTVL.

This chain connects TRBV3-1 (or the pseudogene TRBV3-2) to TRBJ2-7; the match to TRBD1 covers 9 bases. Germline CDR1 LGHDT, CDR2 YNNKEL (reference sequence). The J segment lost 3 bases and the V segment lost 1 base, leaving 4 bases of the junction unmatched. The CDR3 is made up of 15 amino acids. DNA of the CDR3: TGTGCCAGCAGCCAAGTTGGGACAGGGATCTACGAGCAGTACTTC. Protein product: CASSQVGTGIYEQYF.

V gene TRBV3-1 (or the pseudogene TRBV3-2) combines with J gene TRBJ1-1, with D perhaps matching TRBD1 (6 bases). The CDR3 consists of 13 residues. Looked up from germline, CDR1 is LGHDT and CDR2 is YNNKEL (reference sequence). The germline V and J ends were trimmed by 4 bases and 5 bases, with 11 bases remaining between them. The CDR3 nucleotides are TGTGCCAGCAGCCTCAGAGGGGGAACTGAAGCTTTCTTT. It codes for CASSLRGGTEAFF.

CDR3 sequence: CASSLIVATDTQYF. The CDR3 region has the DNA TGTGCCAGCAGCCTCATTGTGGCCACAGATACGCAGTATTTT. This rearrangement joins TRBV5-4 to TRBJ2-3; no reliable D call. V was clipped by 4 bases and J by 2 bases, with 11 bases between them. CDR1 and CDR2 (germline): SGHNT, YYREEE (reference sequence). The CDR3 covers 14 residues.

The CDR3 DNA reads TGTGCCAGCAGCAATCGCGGTGGAGCCAGGCCCCATGCAACTAATGAAAAACTGTTTTTT. Encoded protein: CASSNRGGARPHATNEKLFF. V gene TRBV21-1 combines with J gene TRBJ1-4. TRBV21-1 is shown as a pseudogene. This CDR3 is 20 amino acids long.

J is TRBJ2-2 and V is TRBV5-1, with 9 bases aligning to TRBD1. CDR1 SGHRS and CDR2 YFSETQ come from the germline V gene. This CDR3 is 16 amino acids long. With V trimmed by 4 bases and J by 1 base, 5 bases remained unmatched. The CDR3 sequence: CASSQTGGLNTGELFF. In DNA form, the CDR3 reads TGCGCCAGCAGCCAAACAGGGGGCTTGAACACCGGGGAGCTGTTTTTT.

This chain connects TRBV27 to TRBJ1-3; 10 bases fit TRBD1. Germline V lookup: CDR1 MNHEY, CDR2 SMNVEV (reference sequence). The CDR3 contains 16 residues. Unmatched junction bases numbered 10, after V lost 4 bases and J lost 7 bases. This CDR3 is CASSSLTGQGWNTIYF. In nucleotides, the CDR3 is TGTGCCAGCAGTTCTTTAACGGGACAGGGGTGGAACACCATATATTTT.

This chain uses TRBV14 with TRBJ1-1; possible D gene TRBD1, 5 bases. The CDR3 totals 16 residues. CDR1 and CDR2 (germline): SGHDN, FVKESK. With 1 base removed from V and 1 base from J, the gap between germline ends came to 13 bases. CDR3 bases: TGTGCCAGCAGCCAAGTTTGGGGCGCGGGGAACACTGAAGCTTTCTTT. Translated, it gives CASSQVWGAGNTEAFF.

The chain carries TRBV7-9 and TRBJ2-3; D may be TRBD2 (6 bases). This CDR3 contains 15 residues. Trimming took 0 bases from V and 5 from J, leaving 12 bases between them. CDR1 is SEHNR, CDR2 FQNEAQ, per germline (reference sequence). CDR3 DNA sequence: TGTGCCAGCAGCTTAGCCTACCGGGGGAAAGATACGCAGTATTTT. Translated, it gives CASSLAYRGKDTQYF.

The chain joins TRBV5-1 to TRBJ2-1; D is uncertain. The CDR3 consists of 12 residues. Germline V gives CDR1 SGHRS, CDR2 YFSETQ. Trimming removed 3 bases at V and 9 bases at J, with 10 bases between. CDR3 nucleotides: TGCGCCAGCAGCTCGATTTACGGTGAGCAGTTCTTC. Amino acids: CASSSIYGEQFF.

This clone was recorded only once. V gene TRBV6-2 or TRBV6-3 combines with J gene TRBJ2-7; 13 bases match TRBD2. The germline gives CDR1 MNHEY, CDR2 SVGEGT. The V and J ends lost 5 bases and 4 bases, in that order; junction bases with no gene match: 14. CDR3 length equals 18 residues. The CDR3 bases are TGTGCCAGCAGTCCACCGGGACTAGCGGGGTATAGGCGATACGAGCAGTACTTC. Protein product: CASSPPGLAGYRRYEQYF.

As for this clone: Other DNA sequences of this sample code for an identical CDR3. V and J are TRBV6-5 and TRBJ2-3; D is perhaps TRBD2 (6 bases). The CDR3 consists of 13 residues. Germline CDR1 reads MNHEY; CDR2 reads SVGAGI. V lost 2 bases and J 4 bases, leaving 7 bases between the germline ends. CDR3 residues: CASSYPGADTQYF. The CDR3 region has the DNA TGTGCCAGCAGTTACCCGGGAGCAGATACGCAGTATTTT.

J is TRBJ2-3 and V is TRBV4-2; the D gene is possibly TRBD2 (5 bases). Per the germline V gene, CDR1 is LGHNA and CDR2 is YNFKEQ. Trimming removed 6 bases at V and 3 bases at J, with 13 bases between. The CDR3 consists of 14 residues. DNA for the CDR3: TGTGCCAGCAGTCTCTGGACTGAAACAGATACGCAGTATTTT. This gives the protein CASSLWTETDTQYF.